This T cell receptor beta chain stems from a study of response to subunit inactivated influenza vaccine. Study observations and caveats: Researchers suggested that each seasonal influenza vaccination recruits few new T cells.

TCRdb independently ran MiXCR on the RT-PCR reads; one entry per CDR3 protein. In the table there are 500,000 to 600,000 distinct CDR3 sequences, 10% to 15% of which are singletons. There are 15 residues in the CDR3. Germline assignment: CDR1 MGHDK and CDR2 SYGVNS. The V end lost 3 bases, the J end lost 0 bases, and 9 bases lay between the germline ends. Worth noting for this clonotype: Its antigen is unidentified.

J is TRBJ1-3 and V is TRBV25-1; maybe TRBD1 (5 bases). The input for sequencing was PBMCs from blood, taken on the day of vaccination. This clonotype originated in a man aged 50-60 years who received an inactivated influenza vaccine. The DNA for the CDR3 is TGTGCCAGCAGTGAGCCCGGGACCTCTGGAAACACCATATATTTT. Protein: CASSEPGTSGNTIYF.